This T cell receptor (beta chain) was sequenced during a study of spatial heterogeneity in lung cancer. Points from the study as a whole: One measure, the expanded intratumoral alpha and beta TCR count, tracked tumor mutation counts.

Time point in this sample: sample taken at primary tumor resection. Without sorting, whole RNA was sequenced from tumor, nontumor lung or frozen PBMC. A unique molecular identifier was carried by every single TCR cDNA molecule. One entry per CDR3 protein results from TCRdb running MiXCR on the 5' RACE reads. The sample contains approximately 1,500 distinct CDR3 sequences, around 10% of which appear only once. V lost 4 bases to trimming and J lost 4 bases, with 13 bases between them. The CDR3 length is 14 residues. In germline, CDR1 is LGHDT, CDR2 YNNKEL (reference sequence). As for this clonotype: Its target is not known. Within a library made for alpha chains, this beta chain is off target, and its count is uninformative.

The sample here was lung tumor tissue, taken at surgery. This TCR came from a female donor with early-stage non-small cell lung cancer. The V gene is TRBV3-1, the J gene TRBJ2-5; D remains ambiguous. CDR3: CASSLRGSLETQYF. DNA for the CDR3: TGTGCCAGCAGCCTAAGAGGCAGTTTAGAGACCCAGTACTTC.